The 27 T cell receptor beta chains listed next were all sequenced from one sample in a study of OX40 agonist ivuxolimab in advanced cancers. Here immunoSEQ multiplex PCR was the method, and the copy in TCRdb shows in-frame clones only, minus some. The top ten hold over 0.35% of the sample, which has fewer than 90,000 clones, 70% to 90% seen once. The sample in question was CD4+ or CD8+ T cells sorted from blood, obtained in a trial of the OX40 agonist ivuxolimab. These receptors were obtained from an adult with an advanced solid tumor such as melanoma, head and neck, liver or kidney cancer.

The V gene is TRBV11-1, the J gene TRBJ2-3, with D maybe TRBD1 (5 bases). The CDR3 is 18 amino acids. The germline CDR1 and CDR2 sequences are SGHAT and FQDESV (reference sequence). Deletions cut 0 bases from V and 0 bases from J, with 16 bases between. CDR3 coding DNA: TGTGCCAGCAGCTTAGCGTTTAACAGGAAAACTAGCACAGATACGCAGTATTTT. This codes for CASSLAFNRKTSTDTQYF.

V gene TRBV2 combines with J gene TRBJ1-5; D remains unclear. The CDR3 sequence is 16 residues long. CDR1 SNHLY and CDR2 FYNNEI come from the germline V gene. Trimming cost V 3 bases and J 5 bases, with 17 bases left between them. In nucleotides, the CDR3 is TGTGCCAGCAGTGAGGTAGAGGGAGGATACGATCAGCCCCAGCATTTT. Protein product: CASSEVEGGYDQPQHF.

The chain joins TRBV27 to TRBJ2-7; 8 bases line up with TRBD2. This CDR3 comprises 15 residues. Looked up from germline, CDR1 is MNHEY and CDR2 is SMNVEV (reference sequence). J gave up 1 base and V 5 bases, and 7 bases lay outside the gene matches. CDR3: CASSPRGGKSYEQYF. For the CDR3, the DNA is TGTGCCAGCAGTCCTCGGGGGGGGAAATCCTACGAGCAGTACTTC.

V gene TRBV7-2 combines with J gene TRBJ2-1; D is unclear. V lost 5 bases to trimming and J lost 8 bases, with 16 bases between them. Germline CDR1 SGHTA, CDR2 FQGNSA. The CDR3 runs 14 residues. In DNA form, the CDR3 reads TGTGCCAGCAGCCCGGGCCTTAGGCCGGATGAGCAGTTCTTC. It codes for CASSPGLRPDEQFF. Drawing the rest from reference TRBV7-2 and TRBJ2-1, the complete variable domain is GAGVSQSPSNKVTEKGKDVELRCDPISGHTALYWYRQSLGQGLEFLIYFQGNSAPDKSGLPSDRFSAERTGGSVSTLTIQRTQQEDSAVYLCASSPGLRPDEQFFGPGTRLTVL.

This chain connects TRBV6-5 to TRBJ1-6; TRBD1 is a possible D gene (5 bases). CDR1 is MNHEY, CDR2 SVGAGI, per germline. Trimming took off 3 bases at V and 14 bases at J, with 11 bases between the two ends. This CDR3 spans 12 amino acids. CDR3 residues: CASSYFQGTLHF. As DNA, the CDR3 is TGTGCCAGCAGTTATTTCCAGGGCACCCTCCACTTT.

This clone showed up just a few times. Other DNA sequences from this sample encode an identical CDR3 as well. This rearrangement joins TRBV5-1 to TRBJ2-3; 9 nucleotides align to TRBD2. Unmatched junction bases numbered 2, after V lost 0 bases and J lost 3 bases. CDR1 is SGHRS and CDR2 is YFSETQ in the germline V gene. The CDR3 length is 15 residues. In DNA form, the CDR3 reads TGCGCCAGCAGCTTGGTCCTAGCGGGGACAGATACGCAGTATTTT. Translated, it gives CASSLVLAGTDTQYF.

Of note for this clone: An end of the junction differs from the germline gene, which may be a read error. The V and J genes are TRBV7-2 and TRBJ2-5; 15 nucleotides align to TRBD2. CDR3 size: 15 residues. CDR1 and CDR2 from the germline V gene are SGHTA and FQGNSA. The CDR3 coding sequence is TGTGCCAGCAGCTGGGGACTAGCGGGGGGAGAGGCCCAGTACTTC. Its translation is CASSWGLAGGEAQYF.

The chain has TRBV7-9 and TRBJ2-3, with 8 bases that match TRBD2. CDR1 and CDR2 (germline): SEHNR, FQNEAQ (reference sequence). Trimming removed 3 bases from V and 0 bases from J; junction bases left unmatched: 11. The CDR3 runs 18 residues. CDR3 protein: CASSFIGGRSTSTDTQYF. The CDR3 DNA follows: TGTGCCAGCAGCTTTATAGGCGGGAGGTCGACTAGCACAGATACGCAGTATTTT.

J is TRBJ1-5 and V is TRBV18, with unresolved D. Germline-derived CDR1 and CDR2 are KGHSH and LQKENI. The CDR3 contains 15 residues. V was trimmed by 2 bases and J by 0 bases, leaving 8 bases between them. The CDR3 is CASSPGRVSNQPQHF. CDR3 sequence (DNA): TGTGCCAGCTCACCAGGTCGGGTTAGCAATCAGCCCCAGCATTTT.

This clone has just a few counts. The chain has TRBV11-3 and TRBJ1-1; TRBD1 aligns across 9 bases. In germline, CDR1 is SGHNT, CDR2 YENEEA. The length of the CDR3 is 14 residues. V shed 7 bases and J 4 bases; nucleotides not matched to a gene: 7. The CDR3 loop reads CASTSGTGSTEAFF. CDR3 coding DNA: TGTGCCAGCACCTCCGGGACAGGGTCCACTGAAGCTTTCTTT.

The chain carries TRBV11-2 and TRBJ2-1; TRBD2 matches at 10 bases. Germline CDR1 SGHAT, CDR2 FQNNGV. V lost 6 bases and J lost 7; bases outside the gene matches: 9. There are 15 residues in the CDR3. The CDR3 here is CASRNLAGVGNEQFF. In nucleotides, the CDR3 is TGTGCCAGCAGAAATCTAGCGGGAGTAGGAAATGAGCAGTTCTTC. Filled out from reference TRBV11-2 and TRBJ2-1, the complete variable domain reads EAGVAQSPRYKIIEKRQSVAFWCNPISGHATLYWYQQILGQGPKLLIQFQNNGVVDDSQLPKDRFSAERLKGVDSTLKIQPAKLEDSAVYLCASRNLAGVGNEQFFGPGTRLTVL.

The chain links TRBV5-4 to TRBJ2-7; 12 bases align to TRBD2. The J segment lost 5 bases and the V segment lost 0 bases, leaving 9 bases of the junction unmatched. The CDR3 length is 17 residues. CDR1 is SGHNT and CDR2 is YYREEE in the germline V gene (reference sequence). The CDR3 spells CASSLGATSGSWNEQYF. The DNA for the CDR3 is TGTGCCAGCAGCTTGGGGGCGACTAGCGGGAGTTGGAACGAGCAGTACTTC. The complete variable domain, with remaining parts taken from reference TRBV5-4 and TRBJ2-7, reads ETGVTQSPTHLIKTRGQQVTLRCSSQSGHNTVSWYQQALGQGPQFIFQYYREEENGRGNFPPRFSGLQFPNYSSELNVNALELDDSALYLCASSLGATSGSWNEQYFGPGTRLTVT.

The chain carries TRBV2 and TRBJ1-2; D unresolved. Deletions cut 7 bases from V and 6 bases from J, with 18 bases between. Germline loops: CDR1 SNHLY, CDR2 FYNNEI. The CDR3 has 14 amino acids. CDR3 protein: CASTYPGIGDGYTF. The DNA of the CDR3 is TGTGCCAGCACTTATCCGGGTATAGGAGATGGCTACACCTTC.

The chain recombines TRBV4-1 with TRBJ2-7; a possible D gene is TRBD2 (6 bases). Germline V gives CDR1 MGHRA, CDR2 YSYEKL. Trimming cost V 0 bases and J 2 bases, with 8 bases left between them. The CDR3 sequence is 14 residues long. CDR3 nucleotides: TGCGCCAGCAGCCAAGAAACGGGGGCCTACGAGCAGTACTTC. Translated, it gives CASSQETGAYEQYF.

This sequence joins TRBV30 and TRBJ2-2; 7 nucleotides match TRBD1. V lost 5 bases to trimming and J lost 0 bases; unmatched junction nucleotides: 3. The CDR3 sequence is 14 residues long. Germline V CDR1 and CDR2: GTSNPN, SVGIG (reference sequence). CDR3 DNA: TGTGCCTGGCACAGGGGTTCGAACACCGGGGAGCTGTTTTTT. This sequence encodes CAWHRGSNTGELFF. Full variable domain (remainder filled in from reference TRBV30 and TRBJ2-2): SQTIHQWPATLVQPVGSPLSLECTVEGTSNPNLYWYRQAAGRGLQLLFYSVGIGQISSEVPQNLSASRPQDRQFILSSKKLLLSDSGFYLCAWHRGSNTGELFFGEGSRLTVL.

The chain joins TRBV7-9 to TRBJ2-1; D perhaps matches TRBD1 (6 bases). Per the germline V gene, CDR1 is SEHNR and CDR2 is FQNEAQ (reference sequence). The CDR3 is 12 amino acids. Trimming removed 3 bases from V and 9 bases from J, with 9 bases in between. The CDR3: CASSFDRLEQFF. As DNA, the CDR3 is TGTGCCAGCAGCTTTGACAGGCTTGAGCAGTTCTTC. Full variable domain (missing parts from reference TRBV7-9 and TRBJ2-1): DTGVSQNPRHKITKRGQNVTFRCDPISEHNRLYWYRQTLGQGPEFLTYFQNEAQLEKSRLLSDRFSAERPKGSFSTLEIQRTEQGDSAMYLCASSFDRLEQFFGPGTRLTVL.

The gene calls are TRBV5-6 and TRBJ2-7; TRBD2 aligns across 10 bases. The CDR3 has 17 amino acids. The germline V gene has CDR1 SGHDT and CDR2 YYEEEE. J was trimmed by 1 base and V by 6 bases; bases with no gene match: 13. The CDR3 sequence is CASTPWTSGAESYEQYF. For the CDR3, the DNA is TGTGCCAGCACCCCATGGACTAGCGGAGCAGAATCCTACGAGCAGTACTTC.

This sequence joins TRBV7-2 and TRBJ1-1; maybe TRBD1 (5 bases). The CDR3 consists of 13 residues. Trimming removed 5 bases from V and 1 base from J, with 8 bases in between. CDR1 is SGHTA, CDR2 FQGNSA, per germline. The CDR3 DNA sequence: TGTGCCAGCAGCACCGGACAGAACACTGAAGCTTTCTTT. Translating it yields CASSTGQNTEAFF.

This chain links TRBV6-6 with TRBJ2-7; D remains ambiguous. V was shortened by 2 bases and J by 2 bases, with 7 bases between the two germline ends. CDR3 length: 13 residues. Germline V gene data show CDR1 as MNHNY and CDR2 as SVGAGI (reference sequence). DNA of the CDR3: TGTGCCAGCAGTTACACGGAAACCTACGAGCAGTACTTC. It specifies CASSYTETYEQYF.

This clone was found once. The J gene is TRBJ2-3, the V gene TRBV5-6; no reliable D call. Trimming stripped 0 bases from V and 3 bases from J, with 5 bases between. CDR1 is SGHDT and CDR2 is YYEEEE in the germline V gene. This CDR3 is built from 13 residues. Written as DNA, the CDR3 is TGTGCCAGCAGCTTGGACACTACAGATACGCAGTATTTT. Amino acids: CASSLDTTDTQYF.

This rearrangement joins TRBV19 to TRBJ2-2, with a tentative D call TRBD1 (6 bases). The CDR3 has 16 amino acids. Germline CDR1 and CDR2: LNHDA and SQIVND (reference sequence). Deletions cut 4 bases from V and 1 base from J, with 13 bases between. The CDR3 DNA sequence: TGTGCCAGTAGTACAAAAAGAGGGGGGAACACCGGGGAGCTGTTTTTT. Protein sequence: CASSTKRGGNTGELFF.

J is TRBJ1-2 and V is TRBV19, with 8 bases fitting TRBD1. Germline CDR1 reads LNHDA; CDR2 reads SQIVND (reference sequence). The CDR3 is 13 residues long. Unmatched junction bases numbered 5, after V lost 4 bases and J lost 7 bases. CDR3 residues: CASSTGQGRGYTF. The CDR3 DNA follows: TGTGCCAGTAGTACCGGACAGGGTCGTGGCTACACCTTC.

This chain links TRBV6-1 with TRBJ2-7, with D possibly TRBD1 on 6 matching bases. This CDR3 spans 12 amino acids. Germline CDR1 reads MNHNS; CDR2 reads SASEGT. Trimming pared 4 bases from V and 4 bases from J, leaving 8 bases between. CDR3 bases: TGTGCCAGCAGTGGGACAGAATACGAGCAGTACTTC. Protein product: CASSGTEYEQYF.

This clone was counted once. The chain recombines TRBV25-1 with TRBJ1-1; 10 bases are shared with TRBD1. CDR3 length: 14 amino acids. V dropped 8 bases and J dropped 1; count of bases not matched to a gene: 4. Germline CDR1 MGHDK, CDR2 SYGVNS. The CDR3: CASGRDRGNTEAFF. The CDR3 coding sequence is TGTGCCAGCGGACGGGACAGGGGGAACACTGAAGCTTTCTTT.

This rearrangement joins TRBV5-1 to TRBJ2-2; TRBD2 matches 7 bases. The germline V gene encodes CDR1 SGHRS and CDR2 YFSETQ. The ends lost 2 bases at V and 2 bases at J; junction bases unmatched: 3. The CDR3 sequence is 15 residues long. In DNA, the CDR3 is TGCGCCAGCAGCTTTTCTAGCGGTAACACCGGGGAGCTGTTTTTT. Translation: CASSFSSGNTGELFF.

V usage is TRBV6-1 and J usage is TRBJ1-5; 8 nucleotides align to TRBD1. This CDR3 is built from 14 residues. J lost 5 bases, V lost 6 bases, and 6 bases had no gene match. Germline V gene data show CDR1 as MNHNS and CDR2 as SASEGT. For the CDR3, the DNA is TGTGCCAGCAGACCCACAGGGGGTCATCAGCCCCAGCATTTT. As protein: CASRPTGGHQPQHF.

The chain uses TRBV4-2 and TRBJ2-7; 12 nucleotides agree with TRBD2. The junction had 1 base not matched to a gene; V was cut back by 2 bases and J by 2 bases. The length of the CDR3 is 15 residues. CDR1 and CDR2 from the germline V gene are LGHNA and YNFKEQ. CDR3 sequence reads: CASSQRLAGAYEQYF. In DNA form, the CDR3 reads TGTGCCAGCAGCCAAAGACTAGCGGGAGCCTACGAGCAGTACTTC.